These 13 T cell receptor beta chains were all obtained from the same sample, sequenced in a study of shared T cell receptors in the human thymus. Only in-frame clones appear in the TCRdb table, and some are missing; sequencing was by immunoSEQ multiplex PCR. The profile shows approximately 760,000 clones, approximately 85% of them singletons. In addition, the sample was reused for a study of human thymus T cells.

Sequenced: thymocytes. These receptors were obtained from a girl under three years old with a congenital heart defect.

This chain joins TRBV6-5 and TRBJ1-1; D is possibly TRBD1 (6 bases). The V gene lost 4 bases and the J gene lost 1 base, with 10 bases spanning the gap. Germline loops: CDR1 MNHEY, CDR2 SVGAGI. This CDR3 has 14 residues. The CDR3 loop reads CASSSQGTNTEAFF. CDR3 DNA sequence: TGTGCCAGCAGTTCGCAGGGGACGAACACTGAAGCTTTCTTT.

This clone has only a few counts. The chain recombines TRBV28 with TRBJ1-2; 7 nucleotides line up with TRBD1. Germline assignment: CDR1 MDHEN and CDR2 SYDVKM. The CDR3 sequence is 15 residues long. V gave up 5 bases and J gave up 8 bases; unmatched junction bases: 14. The CDR3, as DNA: TGTGCCAGCAGTCCTATACAGGGGTGGTCGCTCGGCTACACCTTC. Residues: CASSPIQGWSLGYTF.

This sequence joins TRBV2 and TRBJ1-2; 8 positions match TRBD1. From germline, CDR1 is SNHLY and CDR2 FYNNEI. V trimming: 2 bases; J trimming: 7 bases; junction bases outside the gene matches: 9. The CDR3 is 15 residues long. CDR3 residues: CASSERQGIRSGYTF. In DNA form, the CDR3 reads TGTGCCAGCAGTGAAAGACAGGGGATTAGGAGTGGCTACACCTTC.

V is TRBV4-1 and J is TRBJ2-7, with D possibly being TRBD1 (6 bases). V gave up 0 bases and J gave up 2 bases, with 14 bases separating them. This CDR3 comprises 16 residues. Germline CDR1 and CDR2: MGHRA and YSYEKL. CDR3 protein: CASSQEQGNIPYEQYF. CDR3 DNA sequence: TGCGCCAGCAGCCAAGAGCAGGGGAATATCCCCTACGAGCAGTACTTC.

The chain combines TRBV5-1 with TRBJ1-6; 8 positions match TRBD1. The CDR3 length is 16 residues. The J segment lost 5 bases and the V segment lost 4 bases, leaving 8 bases of the junction unmatched. Germline V lookup: CDR1 SGHRS, CDR2 YFSETQ. The CDR3 sequence: CASSLGTGADNSPLHF. As DNA, the CDR3 is TGCGCCAGCAGCCTTGGGACAGGTGCCGATAATTCACCCCTCCACTTT.

This chain joins TRBV4-3 and TRBJ2-7; maybe TRBD1 (5 bases). This CDR3 comprises 14 residues. V shed 1 base and J shed 2 bases, with 9 bases lying between them. Germline V gives CDR1 LGHNA, CDR2 YSLEER. CDR3 bases: TGCGCCAGCAGCCAAGCCCCAGGGCCCTACGAGCAGTACTTC. Its protein is CASSQAPGPYEQYF.

The J gene is TRBJ1-1, the V gene TRBV10-3; D call uncertain. The CDR3 runs to 14 residues. V was cut by 8 bases and J by 5 bases, with 18 bases left in between. Germline CDR1 is ENHRY and CDR2 is SYGVKD. As DNA, the CDR3 is TGTGCCATCCGATCCGAACATCTCGGGACTGAAGCTTTCTTT. Its translation is CAIRSEHLGTEAFF.

The chain has TRBV15 and TRBJ1-1, with D maybe TRBD1 (6 bases). The V gene's germline CDR1 is LNHNV and CDR2 YYDKDF (reference sequence). With 2 bases removed from V and 8 bases from J, the gap between germline ends came to 12 bases. The CDR3 is made up of 13 amino acids. The CDR3 region is CATSRHMDREAFF. CDR3 in DNA: TGTGCCACCAGCAGACATATGGACAGAGAAGCTTTCTTT.

This clone showed up just a few times. The V call is TRBV7-8, the J call TRBJ2-3, with D perhaps TRBD2 (6 bases). V gave up 6 bases and J gave up 6 bases, with 13 bases separating them. The length of the CDR3 is 13 residues. Germline-derived CDR1 and CDR2 are SGHVS and FQNEAQ. The CDR3, as DNA: TGTGCCAGCAGGGTCGGGACTTCCGATACGCAGTATTTT. It translates to CASRVGTSDTQYF.

The V call is TRBV7-9, the J call TRBJ2-5; perhaps TRBD1 as D (5 bases). Germline CDR1 SEHNR, CDR2 FQNEAQ (reference sequence). This CDR3 has 16 residues. V dropped 4 bases and J dropped 2 bases, with 17 bases sitting between them. CDR3: CASSSPTEPKQETQYF. The DNA of the CDR3 is TGTGCCAGCAGCTCCCCGACAGAACCTAAACAAGAGACCCAGTACTTC.

A single count supports this clone. The V call is TRBV10-3, the J call TRBJ2-7, with TRBD2 as a possible D gene (5 bases). The CDR3 contains 19 residues. V gave up 1 base and J gave up 3 bases, with 25 bases separating them. Germline-derived CDR1 and CDR2 are ENHRY and SYGVKD. CDR3 nucleotides: TGTGCCATCAGTGAGTATATCCTCTTGGCGGGCCCGTTGTACTACGAGCAGTACTTC. This sequence encodes CAISEYILLAGPLYYEQYF.

The chain links TRBV7-9 to TRBJ2-1, with a tentative D call TRBD2 (5 bases). V was pared by 6 bases and J by 8 bases, with 14 bases between. The CDR3 has 13 amino acids. Germline-derived CDR1 and CDR2 are SEHNR and FQNEAQ (reference sequence). The CDR3 DNA reads TGTGCCAGCAGTTCCCCCCCGGAGGATGAGCAGTTCTTC. Translating gives CASSSPPEDEQFF.

This chain joins TRBV7-2 and TRBJ2-7; 9 nucleotides line up with TRBD1. With V trimmed by 0 bases and J by 0 bases, 18 bases remained unmatched. The CDR3 has 21 residues. Per the germline V gene, CDR1 is SGHTA and CDR2 is FQGNSA. DNA for the CDR3: TGTGCCAGCAGCTTAGCCACCAACGGTTACAGGGGGCGCAGGAGCTCCTACGAGCAGTACTTC. Protein: CASSLATNGYRGRRSSYEQYF.